The 32 T cell receptor beta chains reported below all come from one sample, sequenced in a study of shared clonotypes between healthy human individuals (TCRdb year 2020). The method was the immunoSEQ multiplex PCR assay. TCRdb limited this immuneACCESS table to in-frame rearrangements with V and J called. A share of clones is missing; checked studies link under half to unresolved V genes, and the rest is unexplained. Present in this sample are fewer than 550,000 clones, nearly 80% of which were seen just once. The top ten hold approximately 13% of the sample. The sequencing sample was made of PBMCs. These receptor sequences come from a woman in her thirties or forties in good health. Some clones in this sample may be carry-over from other donors' samples.

This sequence joins TRBV19 and TRBJ2-7, with 11 bases matching TRBD2. Germline CDR1 and CDR2: LNHDA and SQIVND (reference sequence). The ends lost 6 bases at V and 1 base at J; junction bases unmatched: 5. This CDR3 spans 15 amino acids. The CDR3 sequence: CASSSGTSGSYEQYF. The CDR3 nucleotides are TGTGCCAGTAGCTCCGGGACTAGCGGATCCTACGAGCAGTACTTC. Using reference TRBV19 and TRBJ2-7 for the parts outside the CDR3, the full variable domain is DGGITQSPKYLFRKEGQNVTLSCEQNLNHDAMYWYRQDPGQGLRLIYYSQIVNDFQKGDIAEGYSVSREKKESFPLTVTSAQKNPTAFYLCASSSGTSGSYEQYFGPGTRLTVT.

The DNA for the CDR3 is TGTGCCAGTAGTAATCAACAGGGGAGCACTGAAGCTTTCTTT. Translation gives CASSNQQGSTEAFF. The J gene is TRBJ1-1, the V gene TRBV19, with 7 nucleotides matching TRBD1. From germline, CDR1 is LNHDA and CDR2 SQIVND (reference sequence). The V gene end was trimmed by 4 bases and the J gene end by 4 bases; junction bases not matched to a gene: 6. CDR3 length: 14 amino acids.

The V call is TRBV28, the J call TRBJ1-2, with TRBD1 matching over 10 bases. CDR1 and CDR2 (germline): MDHEN, SYDVKM. This CDR3 comprises 17 residues. J gave up 7 bases and V 5 bases, and 16 bases lay outside the gene matches. CDR3 sequence reads: CASSQESLTGGVGGYTF. In DNA form, the CDR3 reads TGTGCCAGCAGTCAAGAAAGTCTGACAGGGGGCGTTGGTGGCTACACCTTC.

The chain joins TRBV19 to TRBJ2-1, with TRBD2 identical over 10 bases. Germline lookup yields CDR1 LNHDA and CDR2 SQIVND (reference sequence). Trimming cost V 3 bases and J 5 bases; bases outside gene matches: 7. This CDR3 region has 16 residues. CDR3 sequence (DNA): TGTGCCAGTAGTATTCGGGCTAGCGGGAGTAACAATGAGCAGTTCTTC. Protein product: CASSIRASGSNNEQFF.

This sequence joins TRBV5-8 and TRBJ1-2; possibly TRBD1 for D (6 bases). Trimming cost V 0 bases and J 4 bases, with 13 bases left between them. The germline V gene has CDR1 SGHTS and CDR2 YDEGEE. The CDR3 is 15 amino acids. The CDR3 bases are TGTGCCAGCAGCTTGGAGGGACATAACATCTATGGCTACACCTTC. It encodes CASSLEGHNIYGYTF.

This chain joins TRBV19 and TRBJ1-5, with D possibly TRBD1 on 6 matching bases. The germline V gene encodes CDR1 LNHDA and CDR2 SQIVND (reference sequence). There are 15 residues in the CDR3. V was cut by 7 bases and J by 1 base, with 14 bases left in between. CDR3: CASTTPTGSNQPQHF. The CDR3 DNA follows: TGTGCCAGTACCACCCCCACAGGGAGCAATCAGCCCCAGCATTTT.

This clone occurred a few times. In the same sample, other DNA sequences code for this CDR3. This chain connects TRBV9 to TRBJ1-1, with D perhaps TRBD1 (5 bases). CDR3 length equals 13 residues. With 1 base removed from V and 1 base from J, the gap between germline ends came to 5 bases. Germline CDR1 is SGDLS and CDR2 is YYNGEE. This CDR3 is CASSVQGNTEAFF. The CDR3 bases are TGTGCCAGCAGCGTACAGGGGAACACTGAAGCTTTCTTT.

The rearrangement uses TRBV10-2 and TRBJ1-6; D gene ambiguous. The length of the CDR3 is 14 residues. V lost 3 bases to trimming and J lost 9 bases, with 12 bases between them. Germline CDR1 reads WSHSY; CDR2 reads SAAADI. The CDR3 nucleotides read TGCGCCAGCAGTGACGCGGTCCGTTTTTCACCCCTCCACTTT. Its protein product is CASSDAVRFSPLHF.

CDR3 region: CASSRQGGHTEAFF. CDR3 sequence (DNA): TGTGCCAGCAGCCGACAGGGGGGACACACTGAAGCTTTCTTT. The J gene is TRBJ1-1, the V gene TRBV14, with 9 nucleotides matching TRBD1. CDR1 and CDR2 (germline): SGHDN, FVKESK. The trim removed 4 bases at V and 3 bases at J, leaving 3 bases unmatched. The CDR3 length is 14 residues.

Turning to this clone: Other nucleotide sequences in the sample specify the same CDR3. This rearrangement joins TRBV2 to TRBJ2-5, with 11 bases identical to TRBD2. V lost 6 bases to trimming and J lost 5 bases; unmatched junction nucleotides: 5. The CDR3 length is 14 residues. From germline, CDR1 is SNHLY and CDR2 FYNNEI. The CDR3 sequence: CASRGLAGGETQYF. The CDR3 DNA reads TGTGCCAGCAGGGGGTTAGCGGGAGGGGAGACCCAGTACTTC.

The V call is TRBV10-2, the J call TRBJ1-1; D possibly corresponds to TRBD1 (5 bases). The germline gives CDR1 WSHSY, CDR2 SAAADI. There are 15 residues in the CDR3. V lost 3 bases to trimming and J lost 5 bases, with 16 bases between them. The CDR3, as DNA: TGCGCCAGCAGTGATTGGGGGAACACCCGAACTGAAGCTTTCTTT. Protein: CASSDWGNTRTEAFF.

This rearrangement joins TRBV9 to TRBJ2-3, with 7 bases lining up with TRBD2. This CDR3 spans 16 amino acids. The germline gives CDR1 SGDLS, CDR2 YYNGEE. The J segment lost 1 base and the V segment lost 0 bases, leaving 5 bases of the junction unmatched. The CDR3 bases are TGTGCCAGCAGCGTAGCTGGGACTACTGGCACAGATACGCAGTATTTT. Its translation: CASSVAGTTGTDTQYF. Complete variable domain (other parts from reference TRBV9 and TRBJ2-3): DSGVTQTPKHLITATGQRVTLRCSPRSGDLSVYWYQQSLDQGLQFLIQYYNGEERAKGNILERFSAQQFPDLHSELNLSSLELGDSALYFCASSVAGTTGTDTQYFGPGTRLTVL.

The chain carries TRBV7-9 and TRBJ2-7; D uncertain. The CDR3 runs to 14 residues. Germline CDR1 and CDR2: SEHNR and FQNEAQ (reference sequence). Trimming cost V 4 bases and J 4 bases, with 14 bases left between them. CDR3 nucleotide sequence: TGTGCCAGCAGCTCCGTTACCGTAGGGTACGAGCAGTACTTC. Translating gives CASSSVTVGYEQYF.

The chain combines TRBV7-3 with TRBJ2-5; D is unresolved. V gave up 5 bases and J gave up 1 base, with 11 bases separating them. Germline CDR1 and CDR2: SGHTA and FQGTGA. The CDR3 has 14 residues. CDR3 DNA: TGTGCCAGCAGCGCCAATGGCGCCCAAGAGACCCAGTACTTC. Its protein is CASSANGAQETQYF.

The chain uses TRBV5-1 and TRBJ2-2; 10 bases fit TRBD2. CDR1 SGHRS and CDR2 YFSETQ come from the germline V gene. Germline trimming cut 4 bases from V and 5 bases from J; bases unmatched to any gene: 8. This CDR3 spans 16 amino acids. The CDR3 DNA sequence: TGCGCCAGCAGCCACGGACTAGCGGCTCTGACCGGGGAGCTGTTTTTT. Protein product: CASSHGLAALTGELFF.

This clone was detected only a few times. The chain recombines TRBV19 with TRBJ2-1, with TRBD2 matching 8 bases. Germline lookup yields CDR1 LNHDA and CDR2 SQIVND (reference sequence). The CDR3 covers 17 residues. The trim removed 4 bases at V and 0 bases at J, leaving 8 bases unmatched. Here the CDR3 reads CASSTPLAGRSYNEQFF. CDR3 sequence (DNA): TGTGCCAGTAGTACCCCCTTAGCGGGACGCTCCTACAATGAGCAGTTCTTC.

This clone was detected a few times. The rearrangement uses TRBV5-8 and TRBJ1-2; 9 nucleotides align to TRBD1. The length of the CDR3 is 14 residues. V dropped 4 bases and J dropped 6; count of bases not matched to a gene: 7. From germline, CDR1 is SGHTS and CDR2 YDEGEE. This chain's CDR3 is CASSPWTGADGYTF. The CDR3 DNA reads as TGTGCCAGCAGCCCGTGGACAGGGGCGGATGGCTACACCTTC.

The rearrangement joins TRBV18 to TRBJ2-3; 10 positions agree with TRBD2. V was clipped by 4 bases and J by 0 bases; unmatched bases: 1. Looked up from germline, CDR1 is KGHSH and CDR2 is LQKENI. This CDR3 has 15 residues. The CDR3 protein is CASSRGLASTDTQYF. CDR3 nucleotides: TGTGCCAGCTCACGGGGACTAGCGAGCACAGATACGCAGTATTTT.

CDR3 region: CASSFGGLGANVLTF. In DNA, the CDR3 is TGTGCCAGCAGTTTCGGGGGGTTAGGGGCCAACGTCCTGACTTTC. The V gene is TRBV28, the J gene TRBJ2-6, with 7 bases lining up with TRBD2. The V segment lost 3 bases and the J segment 4 bases; nucleotides outside the gene matches: 3. The CDR3 totals 15 residues. Germline lookup yields CDR1 MDHEN and CDR2 SYDVKM.

The chain employs TRBV4-1 and TRBJ2-1; 8 bases agree with TRBD2. In germline, CDR1 is MGHRA, CDR2 YSYEKL. Unmatched junction bases numbered 16, after V lost 4 bases and J lost 8 bases. The CDR3 has 17 residues. Here the CDR3 DNA reads TGCGCCAGCAGCCCACCTCGTCGGATAGCGGGAATGGATGAGCAGTTCTTC. Its protein is CASSPPRRIAGMDEQFF.

V usage is TRBV5-5 and J usage is TRBJ1-4, with no clear D. The length of the CDR3 is 16 residues. In germline, CDR1 is SGHKS, CDR2 YYEKEE (reference sequence). With 4 bases removed from V and 2 bases from J, the gap between germline ends came to 15 bases. CDR3 amino acids: CASSPNQQTTNEKLFF. CDR3 nucleotides: TGTGCCAGCAGCCCAAATCAACAGACTACTAATGAAAAACTGTTTTTT.

The rearrangement links TRBV5-5 to TRBJ2-7; 8 nucleotides line up with TRBD1. CDR3 length: 13 amino acids. Trimming removed 2 bases from V and 6 bases from J; junction bases left unmatched: 4. The germline CDR1 and CDR2 sequences are SGHKS and YYEKEE (reference sequence). CDR3 sequence (DNA): TGTGCCAGCAGCTTCCAGGGGGCCCGCGAGCAGTACTTC. This encodes CASSFQGAREQYF.

In regard to this clone: The identical CDR3 is also encoded by other nucleotide sequences in the sample. The chain is built from TRBV5-1 and TRBJ2-1; the D gene is possibly TRBD1 (5 bases). The CDR3 totals 14 residues. Germline-derived CDR1 and CDR2 are SGHRS and YFSETQ. Trimming left V 2 bases short and J 1 base short, with 7 bases between. For the CDR3, the DNA is TGCGCCAGCAGCTTAACAGGTTCCTACAATGAGCAGTTCTTC. Amino acid sequence: CASSLTGSYNEQFF.

This clone was counted once. The chain joins TRBV28 to TRBJ1-5; D gene uncertain. Between the trimmed V and J ends, which lost 3 bases and 9 bases, there was a span of 9 bases. The CDR3 spans 12 residues. Germline values: CDR1 MDHEN, CDR2 SYDVKM. In DNA form, the CDR3 reads TGTGCCAGCAGTTTGAGCGTGCCGCCCCAGCATTTT. Amino acid sequence: CASSLSVPPQHF.

This chain connects TRBV5-1 to TRBJ2-7, with 12 bases identical to TRBD2. The CDR3 is made up of 15 amino acids. Germline lookup yields CDR1 SGHRS and CDR2 YFSETQ. After removal of 0 bases from V and 4 bases from J, the junction contained 2 bases not matched to a gene. The chain's CDR3 is CASSLGLAGGYEQYF. The CDR3 coding sequence is TGCGCCAGCAGCTTGGGGCTAGCGGGAGGGTACGAGCAGTACTTC.

Here the CDR3 DNA reads TGTGCCAGCAGCTTGAATACAGGTCGCGGTTCGCCTGAGACCCAGTACTTC. Translation: CASSLNTGRGSPETQYF. The genes are TRBV5-6 and TRBJ2-5, with D perhaps matching TRBD1 (5 bases). Germline V CDR1 and CDR2: SGHDT, YYEEEE. The CDR3 has 17 residues. The V and J ends lost 1 base and 5 bases respectively, with 21 bases between them. Full variable domain (remainder filled in from reference TRBV5-6 and TRBJ2-5): DAGVTQSPTHLIKTRGQQVTLRCSPKSGHDTVSWYQQALGQGPQFIFQYYEEEERQRGNFPDRFSGHQFPNYSSELNVNALLLGDSALYLCASSLNTGRGSPETQYFGPGTRLLVL.

The chain uses TRBV10-3 and TRBJ2-3; weak D call: TRBD2 (6 bases). Germline V gene data show CDR1 as ENHRY and CDR2 as SYGVKD. V lost 2 bases, J lost 0 bases, and 15 bases lay in between. The CDR3 is made up of 17 amino acids. The CDR3 DNA reads as TGTGCCATCAGTGAGAGGGACTTCAGATTAAGCACAGATACGCAGTATTTT. Translating gives CAISERDFRLSTDTQYF.

The chain employs TRBV11-2 and TRBJ2-3, with D perhaps matching TRBD1 (5 bases). The CDR3 sequence is 15 residues long. V was clipped by 0 bases and J by 3 bases, with 10 bases between them. In germline, CDR1 is SGHAT, CDR2 FQNNGV. The chain's CDR3 is CASSLDTGETDTQYF. The CDR3 nucleotides read TGTGCCAGCAGCTTAGATACAGGAGAAACAGATACGCAGTATTTT.

The chain carries TRBV13 and TRBJ2-7, with 7 bases lining up with TRBD1. V shed 5 bases and J 2 bases; nucleotides not matched to a gene: 6. The CDR3 has 14 residues. The germline V gene encodes CDR1 PRHDT and CDR2 FYEKMQ (reference sequence). CDR3 nucleotide sequence: TGTGCCAGCAGCCAAAGACAGGGCGCCTACGAGCAGTACTTC. It is translated as CASSQRQGAYEQYF.

This clone was observed once. The chain joins TRBV4-1 to TRBJ1-4; D is undetermined. Germline assignment: CDR1 MGHRA and CDR2 YSYEKL. CDR3 size: 15 residues. Trimming took 1 base from V and 12 from J, leaving 18 bases between them. CDR3 DNA: TGCGCCAGCAGCCAAGCTGGCGCAGCTGGTATACAACTGTTTTTT. Translated: CASSQAGAAGIQLFF.

CDR3 in DNA: TGTGCCAGCAGCGTAACTAGCGGGAGGTCGGATACGCAGTATTTT. Translated: CASSVTSGRSDTQYF. The chain is built from TRBV9 and TRBJ2-3; 12 bases map to TRBD2. CDR3 length: 15 residues. The J segment lost 6 bases and the V segment lost 1 base, leaving 3 bases of the junction unmatched. Germline loops: CDR1 SGDLS, CDR2 YYNGEE.

The rearrangement links TRBV5-1 to TRBJ2-7; D not resolved. The length of the CDR3 is 14 residues. Germline lookup yields CDR1 SGHRS and CDR2 YFSETQ. V lost 4 bases, J lost 1 base, and 12 bases lay in between. The chain's CDR3 is CASSPPGQSYEQYF. In nucleotides, the CDR3 is TGCGCCAGCAGCCCGCCCGGTCAGTCCTACGAGCAGTACTTC.